This T cell receptor (beta chain) came from a study of blood T cell repertoires in COVID-19. Background on the study: The analysed material was cDNA or gDNA that came from T cells, B-cell-depleted T cells, or PBMCs.

Germline V lookup: CDR1 KGHDR, CDR2 SFDVKD. With 8 bases removed from V and 0 bases from J, the gap between germline ends came to 16 bases. The CDR3 is 17 amino acids. Original methodology: How many nucleated cells were present was estimated from reference gene primer amplification. Here immunoSEQ multiplex PCR was the method, and the copy in TCRdb shows in-frame clones only, minus some. That table gives V, J and clone size, and the DNA gave D and trimming. The sample has 400,000 to 450,000 clones; around 90% are singletons. One Seattle source followed patients from active infection through their disease course.

The chain recombines TRBV24-1 with TRBJ1-6, with a possible D match to TRBD1 (6 bases). The sequenced material came from peripheral blood. The sequence was obtained from a man aged 18 to 35 with COVID-19, enrolled during active disease. CDR3 sequence reads: CATKGSGGHSYNSPLHF. The CDR3 region has the DNA TGTGCCACCAAAGGATCGGGGGGCCACTCCTATAATTCACCCCTCCACTTT.